Shown below are 31 T cell receptor beta chains from a single sample sequenced in a study of Tregs in tolerant kidney transplant recipients. The method was immunoSEQ multiplex PCR; TCRdb's version includes in-frame clones alone and lacks a portion of them. This table holds about 15,000 clones, around 77% found once. The sequenced sample was Tregs from blood, obtained before the transplant. Receptors were obtained from a human donor who received a combined kidney and bone marrow transplant.

The CDR3 coding sequence is TGTGCCAGCAGCTTAGGGGGGGGAGGGACCTCCTACGAGCAGTACTTC. This encodes CASSLGGGGTSYEQYF. V is TRBV7-2 and J is TRBJ2-7; 7 bases map to TRBD2. The junction had 6 bases not matched to a gene; V was cut back by 1 base and J by 0 bases. CDR1 and CDR2 from the germline V gene are SGHTA and FQGNSA. The CDR3 runs 16 residues.

This clone has more than one count but fewer than ten. This sequence joins TRBV5-1 and TRBJ2-7; no reliable D call. Germline CDR1 and CDR2: SGHRS and YFSETQ. The CDR3 runs to 13 residues. Trimming left V 5 bases short and J 0 bases short, with 9 bases between. Here the CDR3 DNA reads TGCGCCAGCAGTGAGGCAGCCTCCTACGAGCAGTACTTC. The encoded protein is CASSEAASYEQYF.

This clone was counted between two and nine times. This rearrangement joins TRBV5-1 to TRBJ2-5, with a possible D match to TRBD2 (5 bases). Trimming pared 0 bases from V and 2 bases from J, leaving 14 bases between. The germline V gene encodes CDR1 SGHRS and CDR2 YFSETQ. This CDR3 contains 16 residues. This chain's CDR3 is CASSLASLAYQETQYF. The CDR3 DNA follows: TGCGCCAGCAGCTTGGCCAGTCTAGCTTATCAAGAGACCCAGTACTTC. The full variable domain, with the rest looked up from reference TRBV5-1 and TRBJ2-5, is KAGVTQTPRYLIKTRGQQVTLSCSPISGHRSVSWYQQTPGQGLQFLFEYFSETQRNKGNFPGRFSGRQFSNSRSEMNVSTLELGDSALYLCASSLASLAYQETQYFGPGTRLLVL.

V and J are TRBV5-3 and TRBJ2-7; D is unresolved. TRBV5-3 is assigned to the ORF class and has an uncertain function. The CDR3 is made up of 15 amino acids. V was trimmed by 0 bases and J by 1 base, leaving 11 bases between them. The CDR3 DNA follows: TGTGCCAGAAGCTTGGTGTGGGCAACTTCCTACGAGCAGTACTTC. Amino acid sequence: CARSLVWATSYEQYF.

This clone turned up a few times. The chain employs TRBV5-4 and TRBJ1-2, with D unclear. Trimming pared 4 bases from V and 5 bases from J, leaving 15 bases between. This CDR3 region has 14 residues. Germline CDR1 is SGHNT and CDR2 is YYREEE (reference sequence). The CDR3 sequence is CASSTDEGWYGYTF. For the CDR3, the DNA is TGTGCCAGCAGCACCGACGAGGGTTGGTATGGCTACACCTTC.

V and J are TRBV4-1 and TRBJ2-3, with 12 positions matching TRBD2. V lost 6 bases, J lost 6 bases, and 7 bases stayed unmatched. CDR3 length: 15 amino acids. The V gene's germline CDR1 is MGHRA and CDR2 YSYEKL. The CDR3 sequence: CASRSLAGGSDTQYF. The CDR3 DNA reads as TGCGCCAGCAGATCACTAGCGGGGGGATCCGATACGCAGTATTTT.

This chain links TRBV29-1 with TRBJ2-5; tentatively, D is TRBD1 (5 bases). The length of the CDR3 is 14 residues. Trimming removed 7 bases from V and 2 bases from J, with 17 bases in between. Per the germline V gene, CDR1 is SQVTM and CDR2 is ANQGSEA. The CDR3 reads CSAPDRISQETQYF. CDR3 bases: TGCAGCGCCCCTGACAGAATTTCTCAAGAGACCCAGTACTTC.

This chain links TRBV7-2 with TRBJ2-4; D uncertain. Trimming took 0 bases from V and 4 from J, leaving 10 bases between them. Germline-derived CDR1 and CDR2 are SGHTA and FQGNSA. The CDR3 consists of 15 residues. In nucleotides, the CDR3 is TGTGCCAGCAGCTTAGCGGTACGCGCAAAAAACATTCAGTACTTC. Translating it yields CASSLAVRAKNIQYF.

This chain links TRBV4-2 with TRBJ2-7; 7 positions match TRBD1. This CDR3 comprises 14 residues. V shed 1 base, J shed 3 bases, and the junction held 3 bases outside the gene matches. CDR1 and CDR2 from the germline V gene are LGHNA and YNFKEQ. Here the CDR3 reads CASSQVGQIYEQYF. CDR3 coding DNA: TGTGCCAGCAGCCAAGTGGGACAGATCTACGAGCAGTACTTC.

The CDR3 DNA reads TGTGCCAGCAGCTCACCAAACCCCAACAGGGGACATGGCTACACCTTC. It is translated as CASSSPNPNRGHGYTF. The gene calls are TRBV28 and TRBJ1-2; 7 bases fit TRBD1. Trimming at V came to 6 bases and at J to 6 bases, leaving 16 bases not matched to a gene. CDR1 is MDHEN, CDR2 SYDVKM, per germline. This CDR3 is 16 amino acids long.

The rearrangement joins TRBV5-1 to TRBJ1-2, with 8 bases lining up with TRBD1. Trimming took 3 bases from V and 7 from J; bases not matched to a gene: 8. The germline V gene has CDR1 SGHRS and CDR2 YFSETQ. The CDR3 contains 14 residues. The CDR3 DNA is TGCGCCAGCAGCTCCCCGGGACAGGTGGTTGGCTACACCTTC. Its translation is CASSSPGQVVGYTF.

V usage is TRBV4-1 and J usage is TRBJ1-2; D might be TRBD1 (5 bases). This CDR3 spans 12 amino acids. The V gene's germline CDR1 is MGHRA and CDR2 YSYEKL. V lost 4 bases to trimming and J lost 4 bases, with 7 bases between them. The CDR3 spells CASSLQGYGYTF. CDR3 coding DNA: TGCGCCAGCAGCCTGCAGGGCTATGGCTACACCTTC.

The chain uses TRBV7-2 and TRBJ2-7; 10 bases are a match to TRBD2. The CDR3 is 15 amino acids. Germline CDR1 reads SGHTA; CDR2 reads FQGNSA. The V segment lost 5 bases and the J segment 4 bases; nucleotides outside the gene matches: 8. The CDR3 spells CASSGASGRGYEQYF. DNA for the CDR3: TGTGCCAGCAGCGGGGCTAGCGGGAGAGGGTACGAGCAGTACTTC.

The rearrangement uses TRBV20-1 and TRBJ1-2; D not resolved. The CDR3 totals 11 residues. V was shortened by 8 bases and J by 9 bases, with 16 bases between the two germline ends. Germline lookup yields CDR1 DFQATT and CDR2 SNEGSKA (reference sequence). CDR3 sequence: CSPNYLLSYTF. The CDR3, as DNA: TGCAGTCCGAACTACCTGCTGAGCTACACCTTC.

The chain recombines TRBV2 with TRBJ1-1; no clear D. This CDR3 comprises 13 residues. CDR1 and CDR2 from the germline V gene are SNHLY and FYNNEI. The germline V and J ends were trimmed by 7 bases and 3 bases, with 12 bases remaining between them. CDR3 in DNA: TGTGCCAGCATAAGGGTGCGGGACACTGAAGCTTTCTTT. This codes for CASIRVRDTEAFF.

The chain joins TRBV2 to TRBJ1-3; D may be TRBD1 (5 bases). This CDR3 region has 13 residues. Germline V gene sequence: CDR1 SNHLY, CDR2 FYNNEI. Between the trimmed V and J ends, which lost 7 bases and 3 bases, there was a span of 10 bases. Here the CDR3 DNA reads TGTGCCAGCAATAGGGGTATTGGAAACACCATATATTTT. It encodes CASNRGIGNTIYF. Full variable domain (rest looked up from reference TRBV2 and TRBJ1-3): EPEVTQTPSHQVTQMGQEVILRCVPISNHLYFYWYRQILGQKVEFLVSFYNNEISEKSEIFDDQFSVERPDGSNFTLKIRSTKLEDSAMYFCASNRGIGNTIYFGEGSWLTVV.

The V and J genes are TRBV5-1 and TRBJ2-7; 12 bases fit TRBD2. Germline values: CDR1 SGHRS, CDR2 YFSETQ. CDR3 length equals 15 residues. With 3 bases clipped from V and 4 bases from J, the junction kept 5 bases outside the gene matches. Here the CDR3 DNA reads TGCGCCAGCAGCTCCCTAGCGGGGGGGCATTACGAGCAGTACTTC. Translated: CASSSLAGGHYEQYF.

The chain has TRBV13 and TRBJ1-1; D call uncertain. The V and J ends lost 5 bases and 1 base respectively, with 14 bases between them. CDR3 size: 15 residues. Per the germline V gene, CDR1 is PRHDT and CDR2 is FYEKMQ (reference sequence). The CDR3 spells CASSTRGVANTEAFF. CDR3 nucleotides: TGTGCCAGCAGCACTCGAGGAGTGGCGAACACTGAAGCTTTCTTT.

The rearrangement links TRBV28 to TRBJ1-5; D call uncertain. The CDR3 extends over 11 amino acids. In germline, CDR1 is MDHEN, CDR2 SYDVKM. Deletions cut 5 bases from V and 4 bases from J, with 3 bases between. The CDR3 region is CASSTNQPQHF. The CDR3 nucleotides are TGTGCCAGCAGTACTAATCAGCCCCAGCATTTT.

This chain uses TRBV5-1 with TRBJ2-5, with a weak D call TRBD1 (6 bases). The V gene lost 3 bases and the J gene lost 2 bases, with 11 bases spanning the gap. CDR3 length equals 14 residues. Germline CDR1 reads SGHRS; CDR2 reads YFSETQ. The CDR3 sequence is CASSSGTRQETQYF. The DNA for the CDR3 is TGCGCCAGCAGCTCCGGGACACGGCAAGAGACCCAGTACTTC. Looking up the rest from reference TRBV5-1 and TRBJ2-5 gives the full variable domain: KAGVTQTPRYLIKTRGQQVTLSCSPISGHRSVSWYQQTPGQGLQFLFEYFSETQRNKGNFPGRFSGRQFSNSRSEMNVSTLELGDSALYLCASSSGTRQETQYFGPGTRLLVL.

V is TRBV7-9 and J is TRBJ2-5; a weak D match, TRBD1 (5 bases). V was trimmed by 6 bases and J by 2 bases, leaving 10 bases between them. Germline V gives CDR1 SEHNR, CDR2 FQNEAQ (reference sequence). The CDR3 runs to 13 residues. CDR3 DNA sequence: TGTGCCAGCAGGGCGACAGCTCAAGAGACCCAGTACTTC. It specifies CASRATAQETQYF.

This chain joins TRBV9 and TRBJ1-1; TRBD1 might be the D (6 bases). The germline V gene encodes CDR1 SGDLS and CDR2 YYNGEE. Trimming shortened V by 2 bases and J by 8 bases, and 10 bases separated the two germline ends. The CDR3 extends over 12 amino acids. This CDR3 reads CASSVSGTEAFF. The CDR3 coding sequence is TGTGCCAGCAGCGTTTCCGGGACAGAAGCTTTCTTT. The full variable domain, rest sourced from reference TRBV9 and TRBJ1-1, is DSGVTQTPKHLITATGQRVTLRCSPRSGDLSVYWYQQSLDQGLQFLIQYYNGEERAKGNILERFSAQQFPDLHSELNLSSLELGDSALYFCASSVSGTEAFFGQGTRLTVV.

V is TRBV4-3 and J is TRBJ1-2, with D maybe TRBD1 (5 bases). The V gene lost 1 base and the J gene lost 5 bases, with 17 bases spanning the gap. This CDR3 is built from 16 residues. Germline values: CDR1 LGHNA, CDR2 YSLEER. The CDR3 nucleotides read TGCGCCAGCAGCCAAGGGCCCGGCAGGGCTCGGTATGGCTACACCTTC. This translates into CASSQGPGRARYGYTF.

The chain has TRBV13 and TRBJ1-1; maybe TRBD1 (6 bases). The CDR3 runs to 15 residues. The V and J ends lost 6 bases and 4 bases respectively, with 18 bases between them. Germline CDR1 and CDR2: PRHDT and FYEKMQ (reference sequence). The CDR3 spells CASSAGPRGSTEAFF. CDR3 nucleotides: TGTGCCAGCAGTGCCGGACCGAGGGGGAGCACTGAAGCTTTCTTT.

The chain couples TRBV6-5 to TRBJ2-7; TRBD2 is a possible D gene (5 bases). Germline lookup yields CDR1 MNHEY and CDR2 SVGAGI. The CDR3 has 13 amino acids. Trimming left V 6 bases short and J 2 bases short, with 11 bases between. CDR3 bases: TGTGCCAGCAGCTTGTTCGGGGCCTACGAGCAGTACTTC. As protein: CASSLFGAYEQYF.

The CDR3 DNA sequence: TGCAGCGCTTCCGGGACAGGGGTGCTCGAGCAGTACTTC. Protein: CSASGTGVLEQYF. The chain combines TRBV29-1 with TRBJ2-7, with 10 bases matching TRBD1. CDR1 and CDR2 from the germline V gene are SQVTM and ANQGSEA. J was trimmed by 6 bases and V by 7 bases; bases with no gene match: 9. The CDR3 is made up of 13 amino acids.

This clone was found once. The CDR3 nucleotides read TGCAGCGTTGTTTGGCGGGACTTCTACAATGAGCAGTTCTTC. It is translated as CSVVWRDFYNEQFF. The gene calls are TRBV29-1 and TRBJ2-1; TRBD2 is a possible D gene (6 bases). The V gene lost 4 bases and the J gene lost 3 bases, with 13 bases spanning the gap. CDR3 length equals 14 residues. The V gene's germline CDR1 is SQVTM and CDR2 ANQGSEA.

This clone was seen a single time. Germline is not matched at one junction end, which may reflect a read error. J is TRBJ1-2 and V is TRBV19; 7 bases align to TRBD1. CDR1 and CDR2 from the germline V gene are LNHDA and SQIVND (reference sequence). CDR3 length equals 14 residues. The CDR3 loop is CPLKGQRGLGGYTF. The CDR3 coding sequence is TGCCCTCTGAAGGGGCAGAGGGGGCTAGGGGGCTACACCTTC.

This clone was found once. The chain has TRBV5-4 and TRBJ1-1, with 12 bases aligning to TRBD1. The V gene end was trimmed by 3 bases and the J gene end by 6 bases; junction bases not matched to a gene: 9. Per the germline V gene, CDR1 is SGHNT and CDR2 is YYREEE (reference sequence). This CDR3 has 16 residues. Written as DNA, the CDR3 is TGTGCCAGCAGCTACCATCATAGGGACAGGGGGCCTGAAGCTTTCTTT. This encodes CASSYHHRDRGPEAFF.

The rearrangement joins TRBV5-6 to TRBJ1-2; 8 nucleotides match TRBD1. Germline loops: CDR1 SGHDT, CDR2 YYEEEE. Trimming took 3 bases from V and 3 from J; bases not matched to a gene: 7. The CDR3 extends over 15 amino acids. The CDR3 here is CASSWGQALDYGYTF. The CDR3 coding sequence is TGTGCCAGCAGCTGGGGACAGGCTTTGGACTATGGCTACACCTTC.

The chain links TRBV18 to TRBJ1-2; D remains unclear. CDR1 and CDR2 from the germline V gene are KGHSH and LQKENI. The CDR3 has 13 residues. V lost 2 bases, J lost 3 bases, and 7 bases lay in between. CDR3 bases: TGTGCCAGCTCACCAGGCGGAGACTATGGCTACACCTTC. It specifies CASSPGGDYGYTF.